Each of the 28 T cell receptor beta chains below was sequenced from the same sample in a study of T cells in Graves' hyperthyroidism and ophthalmopathy. Amplification of TCR beta CDR3 regions used RNA as the template. Researchers ran a first-round RT-PCR on the TCR CDR3 using the HTBI primer set. TCRdb analysed the multiplex PCR reads with MiXCR anew, one entry per CDR3 protein. The top ten hold 30% to 40% of the sample, which has 700,000 to 950,000 distinct CDR3 sequences, around 40% seen once. The sequenced material came from blood. The receptor source for this set is a woman aged 40 to 55 with Graves' hyperthyroidism.

The CDR3 DNA is TGCGCCAGCAGCCAAGTCTTACAGACGCGCTATGGCTACACCTTC. Protein sequence: CASSQVLQTRYGYTF. The gene calls are TRBV4-1 and TRBJ1-2; D is undetermined. The CDR3 has 15 amino acids. V lost 1 base, J lost 4 bases, and 13 bases lay in between. CDR1 and CDR2 from the germline V gene are MGHRA and YSYEKL.

This clonotype has a count of ten or more. The V call is TRBV19, the J call TRBJ1-5, with D unresolved. Germline CDR1 and CDR2: LNHDA and SQIVND (reference sequence). This CDR3 has 14 amino acids. The ends were cut back, 6 bases at V and 5 bases at J, with 14 bases in the middle. The DNA for the CDR3 is TGTGCCAGTAGAAAGGACCTGTCCCATCAGCCCCAGCATTTT. Translated, it gives CASRKDLSHQPQHF.

DNA of the CDR3: TGTGCCAGCAGTGATCTCGGGACAGGGTATGGCTACACCTTC. Encoded protein: CASSDLGTGYGYTF. The rearrangement joins TRBV2 to TRBJ1-2, with TRBD1 identical over 9 bases. CDR1 and CDR2 from the germline V gene are SNHLY and FYNNEI. The CDR3 contains 14 residues. Germline trimming cut 3 bases from V and 5 bases from J; bases unmatched to any gene: 4.

Details on this clonotype: Germline and junction disagree at one end, which may indicate a read error. This chain links TRBV29-1 with TRBJ1-2, with unresolved D. CDR1 SQVTM and CDR2 ANQGSEA come from the germline V gene. The CDR3 spans 11 residues. The CDR3 here is CSVDDGVDEQF. For the CDR3, the DNA is TGCAGCGTTGACGACGGGGTAGATGAGCAGTTC.

This clonotype was seen a single time. The genes are TRBV7-9 and TRBJ1-5; D may be TRBD1 (5 bases). Trimming cost V 5 bases and J 6 bases, with 14 bases left between them. Germline V gene lookup returns CDR1 SEHNR and CDR2 FQNEAQ (reference sequence). This CDR3 is 14 amino acids long. CDR3 DNA sequence: TGTGCCAGCAGCCCCCGGGGGGTGGTTCAGCCCCAGCATTTT. This gives the protein CASSPRGVVQPQHF.

The chain recombines TRBV5-1 with TRBJ1-4, with TRBD1 identical over 7 bases. There are 16 residues in the CDR3. Trimming cost V 4 bases and J 3 bases; bases outside gene matches: 9. Germline loops: CDR1 SGHRS, CDR2 YFSETQ. The DNA of the CDR3 is TGCGCCAGCAGCGCGGACAGGAACTACGCTAATGAAAAACTGTTTTTT. Protein: CASSADRNYANEKLFF.

The sample holds many counts of this clonotype. This sequence joins TRBV6-5 and TRBJ1-4; D gene uncertain. This CDR3 region has 13 residues. V dropped 5 bases and J dropped 3 bases, with 7 bases sitting between them. CDR1 is MNHEY, CDR2 SVGAGI, per germline. CDR3 nucleotide sequence: TGTGCCAGCAGTCAAGGACCTAATGAAAAACTGTTTTTT. This codes for CASSQGPNEKLFF.

Turning to this clonotype: This may be a read error: a much more frequent sequence differs by one nucleotide. The chain links TRBV5-1 to TRBJ1-1; D call uncertain. The V gene's germline CDR1 is SGHRS and CDR2 YFSETQ. The CDR3 contains 11 residues. The CDR3 DNA reads TGCGCCAGCAGCAACGGATGGCAAGCTTCCTTT. Translation: CASSNGWQASF. Filled out from reference TRBV5-1 and TRBJ1-1, the complete variable domain reads KAGVTQTPRYLIKTRGQQVTLSCSPISGHRSVSWYQQTPGQGLQFLFEYFSETQRNKGNFPGRFSGRQFSNSRSEMNVSTLELGDSALYLCASSNGWQASFGQGTRLTVV.

This clonotype was seen only a few times. The chain couples TRBV6-6 to TRBJ2-6; D is ambiguous. The CDR3 contains 16 residues. The V gene's germline CDR1 is MNHNY and CDR2 SVGAGI (reference sequence). The ends were cut back, 8 bases at V and 0 bases at J, with 14 bases in the middle. The CDR3 nucleotides read TGTGCCAGCCTGGGCCGTAGCCTCTCTGGGGCCAACGTCCTGACTTTC. As protein: CASLGRSLSGANVLTF.

The rearrangement joins TRBV18 to TRBJ1-1; D unclear. V lost 1 base and J lost 3, with 6 bases in between. The CDR3 runs 13 residues. The V gene's germline CDR1 is KGHSH and CDR2 LQKENI. Here the CDR3 reads CASSPHEDTEAFF. The CDR3, as DNA: TGTGCCAGCTCACCACACGAAGACACTGAAGCTTTCTTT.

On this clonotype itself: The junction shows a germline mismatch at one end, possibly a read error. The chain employs TRBV20-1 and TRBJ1-1; no reliable D call. The CDR3 covers 14 residues. Germline CDR1 and CDR2: DFQATT and SNEGSKA (reference sequence). CDR3 bases: TGCAGTGCTAATCCTCGGTGGTTTAACACTGAATCTTTCTTT. Its translation: CSANPRWFNTESFF.

This clonotype occurred many times. The rearrangement uses TRBV29-1 and TRBJ1-1; D not certain. Deletions cut 5 bases from V and 0 bases from J, with 13 bases between. CDR3 size: 14 residues. CDR1 and CDR2 from the germline V gene are SQVTM and ANQGSEA. CDR3: CSVTQSPLNTEAFF. The CDR3 bases are TGCAGCGTTACCCAGAGCCCACTGAACACTGAAGCTTTCTTT.

This clonotype came up many times. The chain couples TRBV2 to TRBJ1-1, with TRBD1 matching 7 bases. Germline values: CDR1 SNHLY, CDR2 FYNNEI. Germline trimming cut 8 bases from V and 1 base from J; bases unmatched to any gene: 4. This CDR3 is 13 amino acids long. This CDR3 reads CASGGQSNTEAFF. Written as DNA, the CDR3 is TGTGCCAGCGGGGGACAGTCGAACACTGAAGCTTTCTTT.

A few counts support this clonotype. One junction end does not reproduce the germline sequence, and a read error may be involved. The V call is TRBV7-2, the J call TRBJ2-6; 8 bases fit TRBD1. Per the germline V gene, CDR1 is SGHTA and CDR2 is FQGNSA. The CDR3 is 19 amino acids. CDR3 DNA: TGCGCCAGCAGCCAAACCCGGACAGGGTGGGGCTCTGGGGCCAACGTCCTGACTTTC. Protein: CASSQTRTGWGSGANVLTF.

As to this clonotype: At one boundary the junction diverges from the germline segment, which might be a read error. This chain connects TRBV7-9 to TRBJ2-7; the match to TRBD2 covers 8 bases. Germline lookup yields CDR1 SEHNR and CDR2 FQNEAQ (reference sequence). The CDR3 is 16 amino acids. Written as DNA, the CDR3 is TGTGCCAGCAGTTTTGGGGGCGGGAGGTTGTTCTACGGGCAGTACTTC. It is translated as CASSFGGGRLFYGQYF.

V and J are TRBV7-2 and TRBJ1-2; no firm D call. The CDR3 contains 13 residues. V was cut by 10 bases and J by 4 bases, with 16 bases left in between. The germline gives CDR1 SGHTA, CDR2 FQGNSA. The CDR3 loop reads CATAPRGSYGYTF. Written as DNA, the CDR3 is TGTGCCACCGCCCCCCGAGGTTCCTATGGCTACACCTTC.

The CDR3 sequence: CASSTKGGDAFF. DNA of the CDR3: TGTGCCAGCAGCACAAAGGGAGGTGATGCTTTCTTT. The genes are TRBV5-8 and TRBJ1-1; D call uncertain. Trimming took 4 bases from V and 11 from J, leaving 15 bases between them. Per the germline V gene, CDR1 is SGHTS and CDR2 is YDEGEE. CDR3 length: 12 residues.

The sample holds a few counts of this clonotype. DNA of the CDR3: TGTGCCAGCAGCTCCGGTTCAGGGGCATCCTACGAGCAGTACTTC. Translated: CASSSGSGASYEQYF. V usage is TRBV7-9 and J usage is TRBJ2-7; tentatively, D is TRBD1 (6 bases). The CDR3 sequence is 15 residues long. The germline gives CDR1 SEHNR, CDR2 FQNEAQ (reference sequence). V dropped 4 bases and J dropped 1 base, with 14 bases sitting between them.

The CDR3 DNA reads TGTGCCAGCAGCTACCGGGGACAGGGTAGTAATGAGCAGTACTTC. Translating it yields CASSYRGQGSNEQYF. The chain is built from TRBV7-2 and TRBJ2-7; 9 bases fit TRBD1. The CDR3 loop spans 15 amino acids. Germline lookup yields CDR1 SGHTA and CDR2 FQGNSA. V trimming: 4 bases; J trimming: 7 bases; junction bases outside the gene matches: 11.

This clonotype turned up a few times. The J gene is TRBJ1-1, the V gene TRBV5-1; perhaps TRBD1 as D (5 bases). The CDR3 has 15 residues. The V and J ends lost 2 bases and 10 bases respectively, with 21 bases between them. Germline CDR1 is SGHRS and CDR2 is YFSETQ. CDR3 sequence reads: CASSLLLTDPQGAFF. DNA of the CDR3: TGCGCCAGCAGCTTACTCCTGACAGACCCCCAAGGAGCTTTCTTT.

This clonotype was seen repeatedly, ten times or more. J is TRBJ1-1 and V is TRBV12-3 or TRBV12-4, with D unresolved. The CDR3 has 12 residues. V lost 6 bases and J 1 base, leaving 6 bases between the germline ends. The CDR3 region is CASSFQNTEAFF. CDR3 in DNA: TGTGCCAGCAGCTTCCAGAACACTGAAGCTTTCTTT.

This chain uses TRBV2 with TRBJ2-3; 9 bases align to TRBD1. This CDR3 has 16 residues. Germline CDR1 and CDR2: SNHLY and FYNNEI. The junction had 8 bases not matched to a gene; V was cut back by 4 bases and J by 3 bases. The chain's CDR3 is CASSGPGTGMTDTQYF. Written as DNA, the CDR3 is TGTGCCAGCAGTGGCCCCGGGACAGGGATGACAGATACGCAGTATTTT.

This clonotype came up a few times. J is TRBJ2-5 and V is TRBV5-1, with 7 bases identical to TRBD1. V dropped 4 bases and J dropped 4; count of bases not matched to a gene: 4. CDR1 is SGHRS and CDR2 is YFSETQ in the germline V gene. CDR3 length: 13 amino acids. CDR3 in amino acids: CASSMGQRETQYF. CDR3 sequence (DNA): TGCGCCAGCAGCATGGGACAGCGAGAGACCCAGTACTTC.

This clonotype was detected a few times. The chain joins TRBV19 to TRBJ1-5; D remains ambiguous. With 7 bases removed from V and 0 bases from J, the gap between germline ends came to 1 base. CDR3 length equals 11 residues. The germline gives CDR1 LNHDA, CDR2 SQIVND (reference sequence). The CDR3 DNA reads TGTGCCAGTAATAGCAATCAGCCCCAGCATTTT. As protein: CASNSNQPQHF. The full variable domain, with the rest looked up from reference TRBV19 and TRBJ1-5, is DGGITQSPKYLFRKEGQNVTLSCEQNLNHDAMYWYRQDPGQGLRLIYYSQIVNDFQKGDIAEGYSVSREKKESFPLTVTSAQKNPTAFYLCASNSNQPQHFGDGTRLSIL.

Regarding this clonotype: This may be a read error, as it is one base from a much larger clone. The J gene is TRBJ1-5, the V gene TRBV7-8; D might be TRBD1 (6 bases). The CDR3 has 15 residues. The germline V gene encodes CDR1 SGHVS and CDR2 FQNEAQ. The CDR3 nucleotides are TGTGCCAGCAGCCTGGGACATCTGAGCAATCGGCCCCAGCATTTT. It yields the protein CASSLGHLSNRPQHF.

A few counts support this clonotype. This rearrangement joins TRBV6-5 to TRBJ2-7; 9 bases are shared with TRBD1. V gave up 6 bases and J gave up 5 bases; unmatched junction bases: 8. Germline V CDR1 and CDR2: MNHEY, SVGAGI. The CDR3 is made up of 14 amino acids. The CDR3 here is CASSYTGGSDEQYF. The CDR3 nucleotides read TGTGCCAGCAGCTATACAGGGGGCAGCGACGAGCAGTACTTC.

This clonotype has just one count. Compared with germline, one end of the junction differs, possibly owing to a read error. J is TRBJ2-6 and V is TRBV5-1, with a weak D call TRBD1 (5 bases). Germline CDR1 reads SGHRS; CDR2 reads YFSETQ. CDR3 size: 19 residues. Here the CDR3 DNA reads TGCGCCAGCAGCCAAGAGATTGCAGGATCGGGCTCTGGGGCCACCGTCCTGACTTTC. Amino acids: CASSQEIAGSGSGATVLTF. The whole variable domain, filled in from reference TRBV5-1 and TRBJ2-6, reads KAGVTQTPRYLIKTRGQQVTLSCSPISGHRSVSWYQQTPGQGLQFLFEYFSETQRNKGNFPGRFSGRQFSNSRSEMNVSTLELGDSALYLCASSQEIAGSGSGATVLTFGAGSRLTVL.

This clonotype was seen at least ten times. This chain uses TRBV7-2 with TRBJ2-7; D is unresolved. This CDR3 is built from 11 residues. Germline values: CDR1 SGHTA, CDR2 FQGNSA. V shed 5 bases and J shed 7 bases, with 9 bases lying between them. CDR3 DNA sequence: TGTGCCAGCAGCAGGACGAGGGAGCAGTACTTC. Protein sequence: CASSRTREQYF.